The 21 T cell receptor beta chains below come from one sample, sequenced in a study of blood T cell repertoires in COVID-19. Sequencing used immunoSEQ multiplex PCR; TCRdb keeps in-frame clones, though not all of them. Among around 120,000 clones, 85% to 90% were seen once, and the ten largest hold 3.5% to 4%. Sequences were obtained from peripheral blood. The receptor set was obtained from a woman aged 60-70 years with COVID-19, enrolled during active disease.

J is TRBJ2-5 and V is TRBV9, with TRBD2 as a possible D gene (6 bases). The CDR3 sequence is 16 residues long. Trimming removed 0 bases at V and 5 bases at J, with 17 bases between. Germline-derived CDR1 and CDR2 are SGDLS and YYNGEE. CDR3 sequence (DNA): TGTGCCAGCAGCGTAGGCAAGCGCCGCGGGGCTGAGACCCAGTACTTC. It yields the protein CASSVGKRRGAETQYF.

This chain links TRBV4-2 with TRBJ1-1, with D possibly TRBD1 on 5 matching bases. Germline loops: CDR1 LGHNA, CDR2 YNFKEQ. The CDR3 spans 16 residues. The V end was cut by 4 bases, the J end by 1 base, with 16 bases between. Written as DNA, the CDR3 is TGTGCCAGCAGCCGCAGCGGGGCGAGGGAGAACACTGAAGCTTTCTTT. Protein sequence: CASSRSGARENTEAFF.

The gene calls are TRBV5-6 and TRBJ1-3; D gene uncertain. Germline-derived CDR1 and CDR2 are SGHDT and YYEEEE. Trimming shortened V by 4 bases and J by 4 bases, and 15 bases separated the two germline ends. The CDR3 loop spans 15 amino acids. CDR3 amino acids: CASSQTRGWGNTIYF. CDR3 coding DNA: TGTGCCAGCAGCCAGACCCGGGGATGGGGAAACACCATATATTTT.

This chain joins TRBV11-2 and TRBJ1-2; tentatively, D is TRBD1 (5 bases). The V end lost 2 bases, the J end lost 2 bases, and 9 bases lay between the germline ends. The CDR3 is made up of 14 amino acids. Germline assignment: CDR1 SGHAT and CDR2 FQNNGV. CDR3 amino acids: CASSLRGSNYGYTF. CDR3 DNA: TGTGCCAGCAGCTTAAGGGGTAGCAACTATGGCTACACCTTC.

The chain carries TRBV11-2 and TRBJ1-2; a weak D match, TRBD1 (5 bases). V was pared by 5 bases and J by 3 bases, with 19 bases between. The germline gives CDR1 SGHAT, CDR2 FQNNGV. This CDR3 spans 16 amino acids. The CDR3 DNA reads TGTGCCAGCAGCCCCCTGGCAGGGCGTAAAGACTATGGCTACACCTTC. This gives the protein CASSPLAGRKDYGYTF.

The chain recombines TRBV18 with TRBJ1-1; 11 nucleotides line up with TRBD1. The CDR3 loop spans 16 amino acids. Unmatched junction bases numbered 5, after V lost 3 bases and J lost 2 bases. Germline CDR1 is KGHSH and CDR2 is LQKENI. The CDR3 is CASSPGTGGVNTEAFF. In DNA form, the CDR3 reads TGTGCCAGCTCACCCGGGACAGGGGGAGTAAACACTGAAGCTTTCTTT.

This rearrangement joins TRBV5-6 to TRBJ2-1; possible D gene TRBD1, 5 bases. Looked up from germline, CDR1 is SGHDT and CDR2 is YYEEEE. V lost 0 bases and J 2 bases, leaving 6 bases between the germline ends. The CDR3 runs 14 residues. The chain's CDR3 is CASSLDRPYNEQFF. The CDR3 nucleotides are TGTGCCAGCAGCTTGGACAGGCCCTACAATGAGCAGTTCTTC. The full variable domain, with the rest looked up from reference TRBV5-6 and TRBJ2-1, is DAGVTQSPTHLIKTRGQQVTLRCSPKSGHDTVSWYQQALGQGPQFIFQYYEEEERQRGNFPDRFSGHQFPNYSSELNVNALLLGDSALYLCASSLDRPYNEQFFGPGTRLTVL.

This clone has only a few counts. The genes are TRBV9 and TRBJ1-1, with D possibly matching TRBD1 (6 bases). CDR1 SGDLS and CDR2 YYNGEE come from the germline V gene. Trimming cost V 4 bases and J 2 bases, with 9 bases left between them. The length of the CDR3 is 13 residues. DNA for the CDR3: TGTGCCAGCAGCTCCGGGACAAACACTGAAGCTTTCTTT. This encodes CASSSGTNTEAFF.

The chain joins TRBV7-2 to TRBJ2-1, with a tentative D call TRBD2 (6 bases). Germline V lookup: CDR1 SGHTA, CDR2 FQGNSA. V lost 3 bases to trimming and J lost 6 bases, with 18 bases between them. This CDR3 comprises 16 residues. As DNA, the CDR3 is TGTGCCAGCAGCTTGCAAGCGGGCGGGTTCTCCAATGAGCAGTTCTTC. This translates into CASSLQAGGFSNEQFF.

This chain connects TRBV10-3 to TRBJ1-2, with 7 bases fitting TRBD1. J was trimmed by 4 bases and V by 3 bases; bases with no gene match: 8. The CDR3 runs to 15 residues. CDR1 is ENHRY and CDR2 is SYGVKD in the germline V gene. In nucleotides, the CDR3 is TGTGCCATCAGTGAAGGCATGGACAGGAGCTATGGCTACACCTTC. Its protein product is CAISEGMDRSYGYTF.

In its sample, this clone was seen a few times. V and J are TRBV6-4 and TRBJ2-1, with 11 bases identical to TRBD2. J was trimmed by 4 bases and V by 5 bases; bases with no gene match: 4. The germline CDR1 and CDR2 sequences are MRHNA and SNTAGT. The CDR3 has 15 amino acids. CDR3 sequence (DNA): TGTGCCAGCAGTAATACTAGCGGGGGTTACAATGAGCAGTTCTTC. This codes for CASSNTSGGYNEQFF.

The chain uses TRBV5-1 and TRBJ2-2, with TRBD2 matching over 14 bases. The CDR3 consists of 19 residues. Trimming cost V 4 bases and J 1 base; bases outside gene matches: 9. Germline V lookup: CDR1 SGHRS, CDR2 YFSETQ. The CDR3 region is CASSGIGLAGGLNTGELFF. As DNA, the CDR3 is TGCGCCAGCAGCGGAATAGGACTAGCGGGGGGCCTGAACACCGGGGAGCTGTTTTTT. The variable domain in full, completed from reference TRBV5-1 and TRBJ2-2, reads KAGVTQTPRYLIKTRGQQVTLSCSPISGHRSVSWYQQTPGQGLQFLFEYFSETQRNKGNFPGRFSGRQFSNSRSEMNVSTLELGDSALYLCASSGIGLAGGLNTGELFFGEGSRLTVL.

This chain connects TRBV7-2 to TRBJ1-1, with 7 bases aligning to TRBD1. The junction had 12 bases not matched to a gene; V was cut back by 4 bases and J by 1 base. This CDR3 spans 17 amino acids. Germline CDR1 and CDR2: SGHTA and FQGNSA. The CDR3 here is CASSWDRPGRGNTEAFF. The DNA for the CDR3 is TGTGCCAGCAGCTGGGACAGACCCGGTCGGGGGAACACTGAAGCTTTCTTT.

The rearrangement links TRBV30 to TRBJ1-5, with 8 nucleotides matching TRBD1. CDR3 size: 16 residues. V lost 5 bases, J lost 1 base, and 10 bases stayed unmatched. Per the germline V gene, CDR1 is GTSNPN and CDR2 is SVGIG (reference sequence). CDR3 coding DNA: TGTGCCTGGGGAGGGCAGGGGGCGCGGAGCAATCAGCCCCAGCATTTT. It encodes CAWGGQGARSNQPQHF.

The DNA of the CDR3 is TGTGCCAGTAGTCCCGAACCGGGACAGGGGGACTATGGCTACACCTTC. This gives the protein CASSPEPGQGDYGYTF. V is TRBV19 and J is TRBJ1-2; 11 bases agree with TRBD1. CDR1 and CDR2 from the germline V gene are LNHDA and SQIVND (reference sequence). CDR3 length: 16 amino acids. V lost 5 bases to trimming and J lost 3 bases; unmatched junction nucleotides: 8.

The chain is built from TRBV7-2 and TRBJ2-7; 9 positions match TRBD2. Germline V gene lookup returns CDR1 SGHTA and CDR2 FQGNSA. The V segment lost 1 base and the J segment 2 bases; nucleotides outside the gene matches: 3. The CDR3 runs to 15 residues. In DNA form, the CDR3 reads TGTGCCAGCAGCTTAGAGGGCGGGGGGGCCTACGAGCAGTACTTC. It is translated as CASSLEGGGAYEQYF.

The chain couples TRBV21-1 to TRBJ1-2. TRBV21-1 is a listed pseudogene. CDR3 length: 18 residues. The CDR3 DNA reads as TGTGCCAGCAGCAAGAGGGAGGGACGTAGAGCGATTAACTATGGCTACACCTTC. It yields the protein CASSKREGRRAINYGYTF.

J is TRBJ2-5 and V is TRBV5-4; a weak D match, TRBD2 (5 bases). V was cut by 4 bases and J by 5 bases, with 15 bases left in between. CDR1 is SGHNT and CDR2 is YYREEE in the germline V gene (reference sequence). This CDR3 region has 14 residues. CDR3 nucleotide sequence: TGTGCCAGCAGCCCCCAACGGGGTATGGAGACCCAGTACTTC. Its protein is CASSPQRGMETQYF.

This chain uses TRBV10-3 with TRBJ2-7, with D tentatively TRBD2 (6 bases). The CDR3 totals 13 residues. Germline V lookup: CDR1 ENHRY, CDR2 SYGVKD. V shed 7 bases and J shed 5 bases, with 15 bases lying between them. CDR3 sequence reads: CAIKVSGGDEQYF. The DNA of the CDR3 is TGTGCCATCAAAGTCTCCGGGGGAGACGAGCAGTACTTC.

This rearrangement joins TRBV27 to TRBJ1-4; D gene uncertain. Trimming removed 5 bases at V and 10 bases at J, with 17 bases between. CDR3 size: 14 residues. Germline assignment: CDR1 MNHEY and CDR2 SMNVEV (reference sequence). The CDR3 region has the DNA TGTGCCAGCAGTCCCCTCGACATCCTCGGAAAACTGTTTTTT. Translating gives CASSPLDILGKLFF. Looking up the rest from reference TRBV27 and TRBJ1-4 gives the full variable domain: EAQVTQNPRYLITVTGKKLTVTCSQNMNHEYMSWYRQDPGLGLRQIYYSMNVEVTDKGDVPEGYKVSRKEKRNFPLILESPSPNQTSLYFCASSPLDILGKLFFGSGTQLSVL.

This clone came up once. The chain joins TRBV5-4 to TRBJ2-5; 13 bases are a match to TRBD2. There are 16 residues in the CDR3. Trimming took 4 bases from V and 4 from J; bases not matched to a gene: 7. Per the germline V gene, CDR1 is SGHNT and CDR2 is YYREEE (reference sequence). The CDR3 coding sequence is TGTGCCAGCAGCGGAGCGGGACTAGCGGGGAGAGAGACCCAGTACTTC. Protein: CASSGAGLAGRETQYF.